Below, 27 T cell receptor beta chains from the same sample are listed, as sequenced in a study of Ad26.COV2.S vaccination and SARS-CoV-2 variants. The assay was immunoSEQ multiplex PCR, and TCRdb's table has in-frame clones only and misses some. The repertoire has about 180,000 clones, roughly 85% of them found once; the top ten carry roughly 6%. This specimen was peripheral blood, taken after recovery from COVID-19. The receptors stem from a human donor who had recovered from COVID-19.

The chain carries TRBV7-9 and TRBJ2-2; TRBD1 matches 10 bases. Germline trimming cut 5 bases from V and 4 bases from J; bases unmatched to any gene: 13. Germline V gene data show CDR1 as SEHNR and CDR2 as FQNEAQ (reference sequence). The CDR3 extends over 18 amino acids. CDR3 DNA sequence: TGTGCCAGCAGCCCCGGGACAGGGGTGGTCCTTTCCACCGGGGAGCTGTTTTTT. Protein: CASSPGTGVVLSTGELFF.

The chain uses TRBV2 and TRBJ2-2; 9 bases match TRBD1. Looked up from germline, CDR1 is SNHLY and CDR2 is FYNNEI. The V segment lost 4 bases and the J segment 7 bases; nucleotides outside the gene matches: 7. CDR3 size: 15 residues. CDR3 loop: CASSVLQGASGELFF. The CDR3 DNA reads TGTGCCAGCAGTGTATTACAGGGGGCAAGCGGGGAGCTGTTTTTT. Full variable domain (missing parts from reference TRBV2 and TRBJ2-2): EPEVTQTPSHQVTQMGQEVILRCVPISNHLYFYWYRQILGQKVEFLVSFYNNEISEKSEIFDDQFSVERPDGSNFTLKIRSTKLEDSAMYFCASSVLQGASGELFFGEGSRLTVL.

This chain connects TRBV7-3 to TRBJ1-6; 7 positions match TRBD1. V was clipped by 2 bases and J by 5 bases; unmatched bases: 6. The CDR3 covers 16 residues. Germline V lookup: CDR1 SGHTA, CDR2 FQGTGA. CDR3 coding DNA: TGTGCCAGCAGCTTAGTAGGGACAGCGAATAATTCACCCCTCCACTTT. Protein product: CASSLVGTANNSPLHF.

This rearrangement joins TRBV5-5 to TRBJ2-1; the match to TRBD1 covers 7 bases. Germline loops: CDR1 SGHKS, CDR2 YYEKEE (reference sequence). Unmatched junction bases numbered 5, after V lost 3 bases and J lost 5 bases. The CDR3 loop spans 14 amino acids. CDR3 residues: CASSSGTANNEQFF. The CDR3 nucleotides are TGTGCCAGCAGCTCCGGGACAGCGAACAATGAGCAGTTCTTC.

The chain employs TRBV2 and TRBJ2-1; a possible D gene is TRBD2 (5 bases). CDR3 length: 14 residues. In germline, CDR1 is SNHLY, CDR2 FYNNEI. Trimming cost V 7 bases and J 1 base, with 11 bases left between them. The CDR3 sequence is CASKVEGSYNEQFF. DNA for the CDR3: TGTGCCAGCAAAGTCGAGGGATCCTACAATGAGCAGTTCTTC.

V usage is TRBV19 and J usage is TRBJ2-1; D not resolved. CDR1 and CDR2 (germline): LNHDA, SQIVND (reference sequence). The CDR3 sequence is 14 residues long. Trimming removed 4 bases at V and 7 bases at J, with 14 bases between. CDR3 DNA sequence: TGTGCCAGTAGTACGCTAGAAAACTATAATGAGCAGTTCTTC. This gives the protein CASSTLENYNEQFF.

A single count supports this clone. The chain combines TRBV19 with TRBJ2-7, with D tentatively TRBD2 (5 bases). The CDR3 covers 15 residues. Germline CDR1 and CDR2: LNHDA and SQIVND (reference sequence). Deletions cut 3 bases from V and 0 bases from J, with 12 bases between. The CDR3 bases are TGTGCCAGTAGTATGGAAAGGAGGAGCTCCTACGAGCAGTACTTC. Translated: CASSMERRSSYEQYF. Filled out from reference TRBV19 and TRBJ2-7, the complete variable domain reads DGGITQSPKYLFRKEGQNVTLSCEQNLNHDAMYWYRQDPGQGLRLIYYSQIVNDFQKGDIAEGYSVSREKKESFPLTVTSAQKNPTAFYLCASSMERRSSYEQYFGPGTRLTVT.

The V call is TRBV5-1, the J call TRBJ2-1; TRBD2 agrees at 12 bases. The junction had 5 bases not matched to a gene; V was cut back by 4 bases and J by 6 bases. The CDR3 has 15 amino acids. Germline assignment: CDR1 SGHRS and CDR2 YFSETQ. As DNA, the CDR3 is TGCGCCAGCAGCCAGACTAGCGGGAGTCCCAATGAGCAGTTCTTC. Protein product: CASSQTSGSPNEQFF.

The chain uses TRBV6-5 and TRBJ2-1; D unresolved. V was clipped by 0 bases and J by 4 bases, with 13 bases between them. The CDR3 totals 16 residues. Germline-derived CDR1 and CDR2 are MNHEY and SVGAGI. The CDR3 region has the DNA TGTGCCAGCAGTTACTCGACGGGCAGGCGATACAATGAGCAGTTCTTC. As protein: CASSYSTGRRYNEQFF.

The CDR3 coding sequence is TGTGCCAGCTCACCCCAAATACCGGGACAGGGAACCCACGAGCAGTACTTC. Its protein product is CASSPQIPGQGTHEQYF. The gene calls are TRBV18 and TRBJ2-7; TRBD1 matches 9 bases. The ends lost 3 bases at V and 5 bases at J; junction bases unmatched: 14. The CDR3 runs to 17 residues. The germline V gene has CDR1 KGHSH and CDR2 LQKENI. Combining the CDR3 with reference TRBV18 and TRBJ2-7 gives the whole variable domain NAGVMQNPRHLVRRRGQEARLRCSPMKGHSHVYWYRQLPEEGLKFMVYLQKENIIDESGMPKERFSAEFPKEGPSILRIQQVVRGDSAAYFCASSPQIPGQGTHEQYFGPGTRLTVT.

J is TRBJ2-1 and V is TRBV18; possible D gene TRBD2, 7 bases. The CDR3 sequence is 14 residues long. Germline V gene lookup returns CDR1 KGHSH and CDR2 LQKENI. V was shortened by 7 bases and J by 4 bases, with 14 bases between the two germline ends. The DNA for the CDR3 is TGTGCCAGCTTCCGCGGGGGACATTACAATGAGCAGTTCTTC. Protein product: CASFRGGHYNEQFF.

The genes are TRBV11-2 and TRBJ2-1; TRBD2 matches 11 bases. Germline CDR1 is SGHAT and CDR2 is FQNNGV. V dropped 5 bases and J dropped 5; count of bases not matched to a gene: 5. This CDR3 region has 15 residues. This chain's CDR3 is CASSILAGDNNEQFF. The CDR3, as DNA: TGTGCCAGCAGCATACTAGCGGGGGACAACAATGAGCAGTTCTTC.

This sequence joins TRBV15 and TRBJ2-5; weak D call: TRBD2 (6 bases). The germline V gene encodes CDR1 LNHNV and CDR2 YYDKDF (reference sequence). V shed 3 bases and J shed 1 base, with 15 bases lying between them. The CDR3 is 16 amino acids. The CDR3 DNA sequence: TGTGCCACCAGCAGCTCTTCGGGAGTCCCCCAAGAGACCCAGTACTTC. It is translated as CATSSSSGVPQETQYF.

V is TRBV6-5 and J is TRBJ1-1; D gene unclear. Germline CDR1 MNHEY, CDR2 SVGAGI. The CDR3 extends over 15 amino acids. The V end was cut by 5 bases, the J end by 9 bases, with 22 bases between. In nucleotides, the CDR3 is TGTGCCAGCAGTACCCAAGGGAGGGTGAGAGGGAAAGCTTTCTTT. It specifies CASSTQGRVRGKAFF.

The chain combines TRBV4-1 with TRBJ2-2; D is uncertain. From germline, CDR1 is MGHRA and CDR2 YSYEKL. The V end was cut by 1 base, the J end by 6 bases, with 9 bases between. There are 14 residues in the CDR3. CDR3 residues: CASSQVTSAGELFF. DNA of the CDR3: TGCGCCAGCAGCCAAGTCACCTCGGCCGGGGAGCTGTTTTTT.

The V and J genes are TRBV5-6 and TRBJ2-6, with TRBD2 as a possible D gene (5 bases). Germline V gene sequence: CDR1 SGHDT, CDR2 YYEEEE. The CDR3 sequence is 16 residues long. V was trimmed by 0 bases and J by 1 base, leaving 8 bases between them. For the CDR3, the DNA is TGTGCCAGCAGCTTGGTGCGGGTATCTGGGGCCAACGTCCTGACTTTC. Its translation: CASSLVRVSGANVLTF.

The rearrangement links TRBV12-5 to TRBJ2-3; D might be TRBD1 or TRBD2, each matching 7 bases. CDR1 and CDR2 (germline): LGHNT, FRNRAP. The CDR3 has 13 amino acids. The V gene lost 6 bases and the J gene lost 5 bases, with 12 bases spanning the gap. As DNA, the CDR3 is TGTGCTAGTGGGCCAGGGGGGGGAGATACGCAGTATTTT. Translated: CASGPGGGDTQYF. The complete variable domain, with remaining parts taken from reference TRBV12-5 and TRBJ2-3, reads DARVTQTPRHKVTEMGQEVTMRCQPILGHNTVFWYRQTMMQGLELLAYFRNRAPLDDSGMPKDRFSAEMPDATLATLKIQPSEPRDSAVYFCASGPGGGDTQYFGPGTRLTVL.

The rearrangement uses TRBV18 and TRBJ1-1; TRBD1 agrees at 8 bases. Trimming took 3 bases from V and 3 from J; bases not matched to a gene: 9. The CDR3 runs 16 residues. Germline CDR1 and CDR2: KGHSH and LQKENI. The CDR3 spells CASSPAQGARDTEAFF. The CDR3 bases are TGTGCCAGCTCACCCGCTCAGGGGGCCCGGGACACTGAAGCTTTCTTT.

V gene TRBV2 combines with J gene TRBJ2-2; TRBD2 matches at 11 bases. The CDR3 sequence is 17 residues long. J was trimmed by 7 bases and V by 0 bases; bases with no gene match: 7. CDR1 and CDR2 from the germline V gene are SNHLY and FYNNEI. CDR3 in DNA: TGTGCCAGCAGTGAAGCGCTTAGCGGGGGGGTAATCGGGGAGCTGTTTTTT. As protein: CASSEALSGGVIGELFF. Combining the CDR3 with reference TRBV2 and TRBJ2-2 gives the whole variable domain EPEVTQTPSHQVTQMGQEVILRCVPISNHLYFYWYRQILGQKVEFLVSFYNNEISEKSEIFDDQFSVERPDGSNFTLKIRSTKLEDSAMYFCASSEALSGGVIGELFFGEGSRLTVL.

The V and J genes are TRBV27 and TRBJ1-1, with 8 bases aligning to TRBD1. Unmatched junction bases numbered 10, after V lost 4 bases and J lost 6 bases. Looked up from germline, CDR1 is MNHEY and CDR2 is SMNVEV (reference sequence). The CDR3 runs to 15 residues. CDR3 amino acids: CASSYYRGYTAEAFF. CDR3 coding DNA: TGTGCCAGCAGTTACTACAGGGGGTATACGGCTGAAGCTTTCTTT.

This sequence joins TRBV28 and TRBJ2-7; tentative D call: TRBD1 (6 bases). The V and J ends lost 7 bases and 0 bases respectively, with 19 bases between them. The germline V gene encodes CDR1 MDHEN and CDR2 SYDVKM. The CDR3 covers 16 residues. Here the CDR3 DNA reads TGTGCCAGCACCTTAGGGGACATGAAACTCTCCTACGAGCAGTACTTC. Encoded protein: CASTLGDMKLSYEQYF.

In the case of this clone: Distinct nucleotide sequences in the sample also encode this CDR3. This chain connects TRBV6-5 to TRBJ2-3; 9 nucleotides line up with TRBD1. V was clipped by 5 bases and J by 3 bases; unmatched bases: 3. CDR1 MNHEY and CDR2 SVGAGI come from the germline V gene. The CDR3 runs 14 residues. Here the CDR3 DNA reads TGTGCCAGCAGTCTACAGGGGGCTACAGATACGCAGTATTTT. It specifies CASSLQGATDTQYF.

CDR3 bases: TGTGCCAGCAGTGAAGCAGGCGGGCCGCTATACGAGCAGTACTTC. Encoded protein: CASSEAGGPLYEQYF. V is TRBV2 and J is TRBJ2-7, with D possibly matching TRBD2 (5 bases). Between the trimmed V and J ends, which lost 0 bases and 4 bases, there was a span of 13 bases. The length of the CDR3 is 15 residues. Looked up from germline, CDR1 is SNHLY and CDR2 is FYNNEI.

V and J are TRBV11-1 and TRBJ1-1; the D gene is possibly TRBD1 (6 bases). Looked up from germline, CDR1 is SGHAT and CDR2 is FQDESV (reference sequence). V shed 7 bases and J shed 4 bases, with 19 bases lying between them. The CDR3 length is 15 residues. This chain's CDR3 is CASKPTQGRGTEAFF. The CDR3 region has the DNA TGTGCCAGCAAGCCCACACAGGGCCGTGGCACTGAAGCTTTCTTT.

The chain links TRBV30 to TRBJ1-5, with D unclear. The V gene lost 0 bases and the J gene lost 0 bases, with 9 bases spanning the gap. CDR1 is GTSNPN and CDR2 is SVGIG in the germline V gene (reference sequence). The CDR3 loop spans 15 amino acids. The CDR3 DNA reads TGTGCCTGGAGTGTAGGAGTAGATAGCAATCAGCCCCAGCATTTT. Translating gives CAWSVGVDSNQPQHF. The whole variable domain, remainder taken from reference TRBV30 and TRBJ1-5, is SQTIHQWPATLVQPVGSPLSLECTVEGTSNPNLYWYRQAAGRGLQLLFYSVGIGQISSEVPQNLSASRPQDRQFILSSKKLLLSDSGFYLCAWSVGVDSNQPQHFGDGTRLSIL.

V usage is TRBV6-5 and J usage is TRBJ1-4; 11 positions match TRBD1. CDR3 length equals 14 residues. Germline V gene lookup returns CDR1 MNHEY and CDR2 SVGAGI. Losses at the gene ends were 7 bases for V and 7 bases for J; bases not matched to a gene: 5. CDR3 coding DNA: TGTGCCAGCACACGGGACAGGGGGGGTGAAAAACTGTTTTTT. Translating it yields CASTRDRGGEKLFF.

The chain uses TRBV27 and TRBJ2-1; 11 nucleotides line up with TRBD2. The length of the CDR3 is 17 residues. Germline V gene sequence: CDR1 MNHEY, CDR2 SMNVEV (reference sequence). The junction had 10 bases not matched to a gene; V was cut back by 5 bases and J by 4 bases. The CDR3 reads CASSVLSGTSGYNEQFF. The CDR3 DNA sequence: TGTGCCAGCAGTGTCTTATCCGGGACTAGCGGTTACAATGAGCAGTTCTTC.